Many counts were recorded for the clone carrying this T cell receptor beta chain. Its antigen is undetermined. The source of the sample is a study of T cells in Graves' hyperthyroidism and ophthalmopathy. About the study: Peripheral blood collection took place at initial diagnosis, before any treatment. General study results and limits: Most thyroid clonotypes expanded above 0.001 were also detected in blood.

The CDR3 regions of TCR beta were amplified from RNA transcripts. HTBI primers were the set used in a first-round RT-PCR of the TCR CDR3. TCRdb passed the multiplex PCR reads through MiXCR, listing each CDR3 protein once. Of fewer than 750,000 distinct CDR3 sequences detected, around 15% appear once; the ten largest clones hold roughly an eighth. Germline CDR1 and CDR2: MNHEY and SVGEGT. The CDR3 is made up of 15 amino acids. J gave up 3 bases and V 6 bases, and 8 bases lay outside the gene matches. A Clinical Activity Score of at least 3, a NOSPECS grade of at least 4 and a duration under 3 months were recorded in the ophthalmopathy patients. Those patients with uncontrolled infection, other autoimmune disease, pregnancy or lactation were excluded.

This TCR was recovered from a woman between 45 and 65 years old with Graves' ophthalmopathy. The chain links TRBV6-2 or TRBV6-3 to TRBJ1-1, with 9 nucleotides matching TRBD1. The sequenced material came from blood. The CDR3 nucleotides are TGTGCCAGCAGACTTACAGGGGGCTGGTACACTGAAGCTTTCTTT. Its translation is CASRLTGGWYTEAFF.